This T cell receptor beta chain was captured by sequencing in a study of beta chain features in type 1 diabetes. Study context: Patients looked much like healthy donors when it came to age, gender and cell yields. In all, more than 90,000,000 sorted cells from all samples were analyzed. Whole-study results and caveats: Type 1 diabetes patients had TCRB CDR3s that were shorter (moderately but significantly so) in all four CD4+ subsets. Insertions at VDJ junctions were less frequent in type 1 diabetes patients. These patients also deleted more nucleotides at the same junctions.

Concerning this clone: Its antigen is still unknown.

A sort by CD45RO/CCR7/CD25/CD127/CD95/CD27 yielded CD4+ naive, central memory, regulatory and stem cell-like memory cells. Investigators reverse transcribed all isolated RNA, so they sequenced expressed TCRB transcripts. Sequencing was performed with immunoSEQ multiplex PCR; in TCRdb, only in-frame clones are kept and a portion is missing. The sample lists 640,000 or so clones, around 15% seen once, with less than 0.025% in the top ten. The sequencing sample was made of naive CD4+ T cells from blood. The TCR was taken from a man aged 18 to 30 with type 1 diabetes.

The CDR3 sequence is CAWSQGPNQPQHF. CDR3 nucleotides: TGTGCCTGGAGCCAGGGGCCTAATCAGCCCCAGCATTTT. The V and J genes are TRBV30 and TRBJ1-5; a weak D match, TRBD1 (6 bases). The CDR3 runs 13 residues. Germline V CDR1 and CDR2: GTSNPN, SVGIG (reference sequence). V was cut by 3 bases and J by 4 bases, with 10 bases left in between. The entire variable domain, with the rest obtained from reference TRBV30 and TRBJ1-5, is as follows: SQTIHQWPATLVQPVGSPLSLECTVEGTSNPNLYWYRQAAGRGLQLLFYSVGIGQISSEVPQNLSASRPQDRQFILSSKKLLLSDSGFYLCAWSQGPNQPQHFGDGTRLSIL.